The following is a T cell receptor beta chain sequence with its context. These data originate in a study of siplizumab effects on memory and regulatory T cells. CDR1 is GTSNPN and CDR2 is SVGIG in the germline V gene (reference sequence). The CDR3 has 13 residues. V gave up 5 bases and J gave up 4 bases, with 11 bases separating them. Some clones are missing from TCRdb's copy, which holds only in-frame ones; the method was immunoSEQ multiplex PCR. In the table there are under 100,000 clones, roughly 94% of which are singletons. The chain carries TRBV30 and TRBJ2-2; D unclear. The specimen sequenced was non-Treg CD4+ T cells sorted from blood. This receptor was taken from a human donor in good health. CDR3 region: CAWGIAITGELFF. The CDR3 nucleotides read TGTGCCTGGGGGATAGCTATCACCGGGGAGCTGTTTTTT. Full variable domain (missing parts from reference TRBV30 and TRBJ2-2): SQTIHQWPATLVQPVGSPLSLECTVEGTSNPNLYWYRQAAGRGLQLLFYSVGIGQISSEVPQNLSASRPQDRQFILSSKKLLLSDSGFYLCAWGIAITGELFFGEGSRLTVL.